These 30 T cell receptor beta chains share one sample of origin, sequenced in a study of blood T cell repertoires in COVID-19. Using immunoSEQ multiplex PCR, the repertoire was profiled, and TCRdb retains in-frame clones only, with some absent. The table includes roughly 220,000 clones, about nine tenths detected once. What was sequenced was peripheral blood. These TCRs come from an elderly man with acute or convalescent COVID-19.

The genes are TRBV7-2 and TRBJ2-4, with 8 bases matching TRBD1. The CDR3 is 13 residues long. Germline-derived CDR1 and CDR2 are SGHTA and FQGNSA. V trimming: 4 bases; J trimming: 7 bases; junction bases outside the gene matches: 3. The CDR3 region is CASSSDRANIQYF. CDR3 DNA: TGTGCCAGCAGCTCGGACAGGGCGAACATTCAGTACTTC.

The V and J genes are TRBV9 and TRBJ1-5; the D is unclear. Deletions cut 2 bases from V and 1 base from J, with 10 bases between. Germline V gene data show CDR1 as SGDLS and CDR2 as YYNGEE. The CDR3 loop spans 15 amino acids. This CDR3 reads CASSVGVISNQPQHF. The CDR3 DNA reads TGTGCCAGCAGCGTGGGAGTAATCAGCAATCAGCCCCAGCATTTT.

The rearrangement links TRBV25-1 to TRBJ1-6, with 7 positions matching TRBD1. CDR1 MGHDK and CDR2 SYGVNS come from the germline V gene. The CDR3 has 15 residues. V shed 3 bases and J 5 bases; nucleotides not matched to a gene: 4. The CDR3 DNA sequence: TGTGCCAGCAGTGACCGGGACAGACATAATTCACCCCTCCACTTT. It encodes CASSDRDRHNSPLHF.

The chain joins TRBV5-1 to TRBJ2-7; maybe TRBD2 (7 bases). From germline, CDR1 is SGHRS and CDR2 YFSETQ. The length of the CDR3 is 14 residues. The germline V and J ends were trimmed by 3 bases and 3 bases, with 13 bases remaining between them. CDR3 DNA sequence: TGCGCCAGCAGCTCTACAGGGAGGGTCTACGAGCAGTACTTC. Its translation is CASSSTGRVYEQYF.

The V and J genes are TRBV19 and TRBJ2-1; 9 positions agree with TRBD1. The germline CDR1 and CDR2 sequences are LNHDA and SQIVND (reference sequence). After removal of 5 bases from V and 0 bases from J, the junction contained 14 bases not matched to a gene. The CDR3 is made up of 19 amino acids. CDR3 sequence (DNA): TGTGCCAGTAGTCGTGGGACAGGGAGGCGTAGGGGCTCCTACAATGAGCAGTTCTTC. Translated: CASSRGTGRRRGSYNEQFF.

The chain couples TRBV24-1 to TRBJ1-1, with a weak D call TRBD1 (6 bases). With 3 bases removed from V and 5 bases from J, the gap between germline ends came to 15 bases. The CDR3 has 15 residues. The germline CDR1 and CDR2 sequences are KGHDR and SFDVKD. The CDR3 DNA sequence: TGTGCCACCAGTGATGGGGTGGGTACAGGGACTGAAGCTTTCTTT. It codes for CATSDGVGTGTEAFF.

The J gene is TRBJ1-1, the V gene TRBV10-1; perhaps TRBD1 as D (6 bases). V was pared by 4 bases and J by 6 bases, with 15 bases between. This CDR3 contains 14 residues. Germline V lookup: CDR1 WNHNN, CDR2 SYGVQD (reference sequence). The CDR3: CASSAYRDRPEAFF. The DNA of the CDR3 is TGCGCCAGCAGTGCCTACAGGGATCGCCCTGAAGCTTTCTTT.

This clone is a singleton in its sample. CDR3 DNA sequence: TGTGCCAGCAGTTACCTTGGGGGCCTAACCTACGAGCAGTACTTC. Protein: CASSYLGGLTYEQYF. This rearrangement joins TRBV6-2 or TRBV6-3 to TRBJ2-7; possible D gene TRBD1, 6 bases. Trimming left V 2 bases short and J 2 bases short, with 13 bases between. Germline loops: CDR1 MNHEY, CDR2 SVGEGT. This CDR3 comprises 15 residues.

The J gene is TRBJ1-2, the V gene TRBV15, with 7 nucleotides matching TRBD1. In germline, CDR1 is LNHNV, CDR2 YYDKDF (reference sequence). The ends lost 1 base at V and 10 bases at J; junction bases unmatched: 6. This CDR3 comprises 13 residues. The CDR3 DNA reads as TGTGCCACCAGCAGAGGTGAGGGGGCGGACTACACCTTC. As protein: CATSRGEGADYTF. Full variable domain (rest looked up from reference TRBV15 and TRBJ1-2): DAMVIQNPRYQVTQFGKPVTLSCSQTLNHNVMYWYQQKSSQAPKLLFHYYDKDFNNEADTPDNFQSRRPNTSFCFLDIRSPGLGDTAMYLCATSRGEGADYTFGSGTRLTVV.

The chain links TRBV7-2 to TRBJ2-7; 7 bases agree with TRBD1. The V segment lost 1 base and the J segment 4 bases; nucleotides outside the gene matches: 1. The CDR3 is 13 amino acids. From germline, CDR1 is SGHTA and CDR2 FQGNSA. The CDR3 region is CASSLEQGYEQYF. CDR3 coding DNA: TGTGCCAGCAGCTTAGAACAGGGGTACGAGCAGTACTTC.

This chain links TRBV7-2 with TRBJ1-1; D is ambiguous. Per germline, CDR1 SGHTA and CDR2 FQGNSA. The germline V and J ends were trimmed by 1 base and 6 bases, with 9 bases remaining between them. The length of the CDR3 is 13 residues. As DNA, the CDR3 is TGTGCCAGCAGCTTAGTCCTTAGAGCTGAAGCTTTCTTT. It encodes CASSLVLRAEAFF.

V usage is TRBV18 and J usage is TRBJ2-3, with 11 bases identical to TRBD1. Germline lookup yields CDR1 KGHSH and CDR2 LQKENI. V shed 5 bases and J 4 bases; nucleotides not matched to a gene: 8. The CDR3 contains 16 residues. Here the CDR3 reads CASSSSGTGGSDTQYF. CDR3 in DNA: TGTGCCAGCTCATCGTCCGGGACAGGGGGATCAGATACGCAGTATTTT.

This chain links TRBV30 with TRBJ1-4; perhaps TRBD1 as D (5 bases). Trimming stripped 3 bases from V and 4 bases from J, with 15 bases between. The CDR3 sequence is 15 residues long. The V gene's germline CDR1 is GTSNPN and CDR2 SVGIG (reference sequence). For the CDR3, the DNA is TGTGCCTGGAGCAGGGATCCCACTCATAATGAAAAACTGTTTTTT. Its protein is CAWSRDPTHNEKLFF.

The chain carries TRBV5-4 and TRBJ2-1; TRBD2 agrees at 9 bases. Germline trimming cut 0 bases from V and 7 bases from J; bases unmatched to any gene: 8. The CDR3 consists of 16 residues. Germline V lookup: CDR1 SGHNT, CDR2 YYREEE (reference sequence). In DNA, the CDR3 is TGTGCCAGCAGCTTGGTCCTAGCGGGGCCCCCAAATGAGCAGTTCTTC. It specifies CASSLVLAGPPNEQFF.

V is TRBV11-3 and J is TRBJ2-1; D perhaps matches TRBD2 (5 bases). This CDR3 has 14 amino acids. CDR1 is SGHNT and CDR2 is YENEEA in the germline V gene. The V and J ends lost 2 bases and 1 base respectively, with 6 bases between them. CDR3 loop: CASSLRESYNEQFF. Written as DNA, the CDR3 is TGTGCCAGCAGCTTACGGGAATCCTACAATGAGCAGTTCTTC.

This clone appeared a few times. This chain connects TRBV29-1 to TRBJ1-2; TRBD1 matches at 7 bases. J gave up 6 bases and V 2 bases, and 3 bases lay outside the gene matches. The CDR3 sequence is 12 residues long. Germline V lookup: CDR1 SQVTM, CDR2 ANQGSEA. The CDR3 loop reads CSVELTGDGYTF. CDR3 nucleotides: TGCAGCGTTGAACTAACAGGGGATGGCTACACCTTC.

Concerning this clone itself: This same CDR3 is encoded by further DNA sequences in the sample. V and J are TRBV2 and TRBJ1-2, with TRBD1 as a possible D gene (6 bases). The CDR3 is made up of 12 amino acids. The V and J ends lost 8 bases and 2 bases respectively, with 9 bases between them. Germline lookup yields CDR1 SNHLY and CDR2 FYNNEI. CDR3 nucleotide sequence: TGTGCCAGCTCGCAGGGGAACTATGGCTACACCTTC. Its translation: CASSQGNYGYTF.

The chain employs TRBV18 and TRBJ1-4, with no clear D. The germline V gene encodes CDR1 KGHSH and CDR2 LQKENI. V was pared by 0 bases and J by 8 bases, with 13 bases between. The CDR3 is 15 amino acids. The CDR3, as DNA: TGTGCCAGCTCACCACCGGGAGGGTTAGGAGAAAAACTGTTTTTT. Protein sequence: CASSPPGGLGEKLFF.

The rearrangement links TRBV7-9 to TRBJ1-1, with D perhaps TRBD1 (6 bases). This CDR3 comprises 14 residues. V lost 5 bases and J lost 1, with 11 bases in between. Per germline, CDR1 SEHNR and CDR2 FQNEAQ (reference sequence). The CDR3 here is CASSQGGENTEAFF. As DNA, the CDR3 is TGTGCCAGCAGCCAAGGGGGAGAGAACACTGAAGCTTTCTTT.

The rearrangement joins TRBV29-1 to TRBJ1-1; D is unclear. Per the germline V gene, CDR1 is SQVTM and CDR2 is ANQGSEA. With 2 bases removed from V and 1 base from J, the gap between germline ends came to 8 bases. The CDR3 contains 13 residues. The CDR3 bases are TGCAGCGTTGAACAAGTGAGGAACACTGAAGCTTTCTTT. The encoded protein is CSVEQVRNTEAFF.

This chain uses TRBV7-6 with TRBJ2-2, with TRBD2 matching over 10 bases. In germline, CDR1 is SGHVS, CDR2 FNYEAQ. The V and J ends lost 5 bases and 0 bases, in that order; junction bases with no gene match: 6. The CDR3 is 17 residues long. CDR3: CASSPGLAESNTGELFF. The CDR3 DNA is TGTGCCAGCAGCCCAGGACTAGCGGAGTCGAACACCGGGGAGCTGTTTTTT.

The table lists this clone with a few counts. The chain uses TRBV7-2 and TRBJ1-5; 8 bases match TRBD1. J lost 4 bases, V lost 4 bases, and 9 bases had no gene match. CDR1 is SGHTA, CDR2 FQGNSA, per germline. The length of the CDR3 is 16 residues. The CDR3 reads CASSSGDRTGNQPQHF. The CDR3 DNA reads TGTGCCAGCAGCTCCGGGGACCGGACAGGGAATCAGCCCCAGCATTTT.

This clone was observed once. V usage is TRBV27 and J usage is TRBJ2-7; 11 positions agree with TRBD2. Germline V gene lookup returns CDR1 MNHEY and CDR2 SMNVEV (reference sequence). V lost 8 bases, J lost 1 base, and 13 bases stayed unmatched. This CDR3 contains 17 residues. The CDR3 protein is CASRSGLAGGKSYEQYF. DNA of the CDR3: TGTGCCAGCCGAAGTGGGTTAGCGGGAGGGAAGTCCTACGAGCAGTACTTC.

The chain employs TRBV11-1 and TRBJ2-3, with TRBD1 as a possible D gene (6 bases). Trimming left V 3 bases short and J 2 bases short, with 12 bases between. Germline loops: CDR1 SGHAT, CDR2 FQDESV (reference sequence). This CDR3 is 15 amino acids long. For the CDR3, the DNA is TGTGCCAGCAGCTTTTCCGCAGGGGACACAGATACGCAGTATTTT. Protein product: CASSFSAGDTDTQYF.

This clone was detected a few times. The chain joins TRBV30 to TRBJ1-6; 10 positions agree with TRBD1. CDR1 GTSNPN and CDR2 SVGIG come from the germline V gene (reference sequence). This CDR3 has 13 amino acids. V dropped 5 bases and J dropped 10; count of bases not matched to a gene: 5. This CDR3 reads CAWEGTGVSPLHF. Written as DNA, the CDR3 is TGTGCCTGGGAGGGGACAGGGGTCTCACCCCTCCACTTT.

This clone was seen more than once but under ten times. The CDR3 loop is CASGQGQGGSPLHF. CDR3 nucleotides: TGTGCCAGCGGCCAGGGACAGGGGGGTTCACCCCTCCACTTT. The gene calls are TRBV28 and TRBJ1-6; 11 bases are shared with TRBD1. The V gene's germline CDR1 is MDHEN and CDR2 SYDVKM. The CDR3 has 14 amino acids. V shed 8 bases, J shed 9 bases, and the junction held 6 bases outside the gene matches. Supplemented by reference TRBV28 and TRBJ1-6, the full variable domain reads DVKVTQSSRYLVKRTGEKVFLECVQDMDHENMFWYRQDPGLGLRLIYFSYDVKMKEKGDIPEGYSVSREKKERFSLILESASTNQTSMYLCASGQGQGGSPLHFGNGTRLTVT.

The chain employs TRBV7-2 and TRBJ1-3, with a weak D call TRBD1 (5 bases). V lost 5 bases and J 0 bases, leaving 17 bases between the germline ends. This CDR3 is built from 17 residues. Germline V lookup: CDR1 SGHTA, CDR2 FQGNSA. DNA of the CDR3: TGTGCCAGCAGCCAAAGCAGCAGGGTTTACTCTGGAAACACCATATATTTT. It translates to CASSQSSRVYSGNTIYF.

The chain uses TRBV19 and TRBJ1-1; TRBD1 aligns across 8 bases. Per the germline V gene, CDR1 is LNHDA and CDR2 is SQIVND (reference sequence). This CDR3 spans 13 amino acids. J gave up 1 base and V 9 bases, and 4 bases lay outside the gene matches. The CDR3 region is CASRDRRNTEAFF. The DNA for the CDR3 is TGTGCCAGCCGGGACAGGAGGAACACTGAAGCTTTCTTT.

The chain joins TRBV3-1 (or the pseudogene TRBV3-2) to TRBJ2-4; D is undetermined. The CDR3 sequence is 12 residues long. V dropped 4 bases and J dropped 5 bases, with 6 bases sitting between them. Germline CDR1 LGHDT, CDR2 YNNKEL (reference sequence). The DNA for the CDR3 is TGTGCCAGCAGCCTATCCCAAAACATTCAGTACTTC. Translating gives CASSLSQNIQYF.

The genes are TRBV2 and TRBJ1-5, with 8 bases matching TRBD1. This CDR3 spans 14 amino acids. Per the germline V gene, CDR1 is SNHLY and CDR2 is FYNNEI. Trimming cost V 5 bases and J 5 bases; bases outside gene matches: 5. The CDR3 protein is CASSRQGRDQPQHF. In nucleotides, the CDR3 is TGTGCCAGCAGTCGACAGGGGAGGGATCAGCCCCAGCATTTT.